The rows below give T cell receptor beta chains drawn from one sample of a study of shared clonotypes between healthy human individuals. Generated by immunoSEQ multiplex PCR, the TCRdb table keeps only in-frame clones and is missing some. The sample has some 200,000 clones, around 93% seen once; the top ten hold 0.067%. Specimen: naive CD4+ T cells sorted from blood. The source of these receptors is a woman aged 25 to 39 in good health. Each CDR3 is given with its conserved first and last residue. A D gene is named only where the DNA matches it firmly. Some rows have no size entry. The others give once, few or many, or a class for an expanded clone.

v_call	d_call	j_call	clone_size	cdr3_aa	cdr3_nt
TRBV15	TRBD1	TRBJ2-7	few	CATSSPGTGSYEQYF	TGTGCCACCAGCAGTCCCGGGACAGGGTCCTACGAGCAGTACTTC
TRBV6-5	NA	TRBJ2-7	NA	CASRKRATYEQYF	TGTGCCAGCAGAAAGCGAGCCACCTACGAGCAGTACTTC
TRBV19	TRBD1	TRBJ1-4	NA	CASSGPTGVKLFF	TGTGCCAGTAGTGGACCGACAGGGGTAAAACTGTTTTTT
TRBV30	NA	TRBJ1-5	NA	CAWPTVHSNQPQHF	TGTGCCTGGCCGACAGTACATAGCAATCAGCCCCAGCATTTT
TRBV7-8	NA	TRBJ1-1	NA	CASSFGTGIRTNTEAFF	TGTGCCAGCAGCTTCGGGACGGGGATACGGACGAACACTGAAGCTTTCTTT
TRBV18	NA	TRBJ1-1	once	CASSRRDGNTEAFF	TGTGCCAGCTCGCGCCGGGACGGTAACACTGAAGCTTTCTTT
TRBV30	NA	TRBJ1-5	NA	CAWSVWKEINSNQPQHF	TGTGCCTGGAGTGTATGGAAGGAGATTAATAGCAATCAGCCCCAGCATTTT
TRBV18	TRBD1	TRBJ2-2	NA	CASSPPGTGLFGELFF	TGTGCCAGCTCACCACCCGGGACAGGGCTTTTCGGGGAGCTGTTTTTT
TRBV4-1	NA	TRBJ2-6	once	CASSQGAGGANVLTF	TGCGCCAGCAGCCAGGGCGCAGGGGGGGCCAACGTCCTGACTTTC
TRBV28	NA	TRBJ1-2	NA	CASSFRDRTYGYTF	TGTGCCAGCAGTTTCCGAGACAGGACCTATGGCTACACCTTC
TRBV7-9	NA	TRBJ1-4	NA	CASSFEESEKLFF	TGTGCCAGCAGCTTCGAGGAGAGTGAAAAACTGTTTTTT
TRBV10-3	NA	TRBJ1-2	NA	CAISGLEGFGYTF	TGTGCCATCAGTGGACTCGAAGGGTTTGGCTACACCTTC
TRBV7-9	TRBD1	TRBJ2-3	NA	CASSLIGQGSTDTQYF	TGTGCCAGCAGCCTTATCGGACAGGGCAGCACAGATACGCAGTATTTT
TRBV27	NA	TRBJ1-1	NA	CASNRVGGPGLNTEAFF	TGTGCCAGTAACAGGGTTGGGGGTCCGGGGCTAAACACTGAAGCTTTCTTT
TRBV4-1	NA	TRBJ1-3	NA	CASSRGGLISAGNTIYF	TGCGCCAGCAGCCGGGGGGGGCTGATTAGCGCTGGAAACACCATATATTTT
TRBV7-2	NA	TRBJ1-1	once	CASSSTENTEAFF	TGTGCCAGCAGCTCGACAGAGAACACTGAAGCTTTCTTT
TRBV7-9	TRBD2	TRBJ2-2	NA	CASSSGLAGEAGELFF	TGTGCCAGCAGCTCGGGACTAGCGGGAGAGGCCGGGGAGCTGTTTTTT
TRBV5-1	TRBD2	TRBJ2-7	NA	CASSTGLAWNEQYF	TGCGCCAGCAGCACGGGACTAGCCTGGAACGAGCAGTACTTC
TRBV9	TRBD1	TRBJ1-1	few	CASARTGMNTEAFF	TGTGCCAGCGCCCGGACAGGGATGAACACTGAAGCTTTCTTT
TRBV29-1	TRBD1	TRBJ2-7	NA	CSVGRTGGGEQYF	TGCAGCGTCGGGAGGACAGGGGGGGGTGAGCAGTACTTC
TRBV28	NA	TRBJ1-1	NA	CATRVPGTEAFF	TGTGCCACCAGGGTTCCGGGCACTGAAGCTTTCTTT